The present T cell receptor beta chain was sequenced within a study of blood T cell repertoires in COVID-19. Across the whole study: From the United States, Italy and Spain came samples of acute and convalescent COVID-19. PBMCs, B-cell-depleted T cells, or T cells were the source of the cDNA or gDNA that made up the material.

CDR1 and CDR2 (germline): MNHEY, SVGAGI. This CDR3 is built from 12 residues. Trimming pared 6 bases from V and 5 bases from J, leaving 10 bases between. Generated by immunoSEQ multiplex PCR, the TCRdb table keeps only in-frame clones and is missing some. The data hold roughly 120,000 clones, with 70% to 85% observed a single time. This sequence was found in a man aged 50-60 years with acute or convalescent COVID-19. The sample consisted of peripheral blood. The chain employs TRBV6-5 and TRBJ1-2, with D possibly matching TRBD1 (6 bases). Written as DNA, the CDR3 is TGTGCCAGCAGGCAACAGGGTTATGGCTACACCTTC. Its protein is CASRQQGYGYTF.